The next 27 T cell receptor beta chains were all read from a single sample in a study of blood T cell repertoires in COVID-19. The repertoire was sequenced with immunoSEQ multiplex PCR; TCRdb's copy has only in-frame clones and lacks some. The table lists about 240,000 clones, approximately 80% of them singletons. The sample comprised peripheral blood. The receptors originated from a man aged 25 to 40 who had recovered from COVID-19.

The rearrangement links TRBV2 to TRBJ2-2; D perhaps matches TRBD2 (5 bases). Germline values: CDR1 SNHLY, CDR2 FYNNEI. The length of the CDR3 is 12 residues. The ends were cut back, 3 bases at V and 10 bases at J, with 9 bases in the middle. CDR3 region: CASSEERLELFF. DNA of the CDR3: TGTGCCAGCAGTGAGGAGCGGTTGGAGCTGTTTTTT.

The chain recombines TRBV7-8 with TRBJ2-5; 9 bases align to TRBD1. CDR1 is SGHVS, CDR2 FQNEAQ, per germline. V was clipped by 4 bases and J by 1 base; unmatched bases: 16. The CDR3 is 19 residues long. The CDR3 spells CASSSRDRVNGDPQETQYF. The CDR3 DNA is TGTGCCAGCAGCTCAAGGGACAGGGTGAACGGGGACCCCCAAGAGACCCAGTACTTC.

The chain recombines TRBV29-1 with TRBJ2-7; unclear D gene. V gave up 6 bases and J gave up 2 bases, with 14 bases separating them. Germline V CDR1 and CDR2: SQVTM, ANQGSEA. This CDR3 region has 13 residues. The CDR3 sequence is CSVLGQEAYEQYF. The CDR3 bases are TGCAGCGTCCTTGGGCAGGAAGCCTACGAGCAGTACTTC.

The chain carries TRBV3-1 (or the pseudogene TRBV3-2) and TRBJ2-7, with D maybe TRBD1 (6 bases). This CDR3 has 15 residues. With 6 bases removed from V and 10 bases from J, the gap between germline ends came to 25 bases. The germline gives CDR1 LGHDT, CDR2 YNNKEL (reference sequence). The CDR3 DNA is TGTGCCAGCAGTCAGGGGCGTGGGATGGGACGAGCACAGTACTTC. Amino acids: CASSQGRGMGRAQYF.

This clone came up many times. The rearrangement links TRBV2 to TRBJ1-4; 7 positions match TRBD1. Germline trimming cut 8 bases from V and 0 bases from J; bases unmatched to any gene: 6. The germline V gene encodes CDR1 SNHLY and CDR2 FYNNEI. CDR3 size: 15 residues. The CDR3 sequence is CASCRTGTTNEKLFF. CDR3 nucleotide sequence: TGTGCCAGCTGCAGGACAGGTACAACTAATGAAAAACTGTTTTTT. Using reference TRBV2 and TRBJ1-4 for the parts outside the CDR3, the full variable domain is EPEVTQTPSHQVTQMGQEVILRCVPISNHLYFYWYRQILGQKVEFLVSFYNNEISEKSEIFDDQFSVERPDGSNFTLKIRSTKLEDSAMYFCASCRTGTTNEKLFFGSGTQLSVL.

The chain has TRBV29-1 and TRBJ1-2, with D hard to call. The CDR3 is made up of 16 amino acids. V shed 4 bases and J shed 6 bases, with 24 bases lying between them. CDR1 is SQVTM and CDR2 is ANQGSEA in the germline V gene. CDR3 coding DNA: TGCAGCGTTGCGTCCCCCTTCAGCAGAGCGCTGCATGGCTACACCTTC. It is translated as CSVASPFSRALHGYTF.

The rearrangement joins TRBV18 to TRBJ1-1; 7 bases match TRBD1. V lost 4 bases, J lost 6 bases, and 5 bases stayed unmatched. CDR1 KGHSH and CDR2 LQKENI come from the germline V gene. There are 13 residues in the CDR3. CDR3 sequence: CASSLRQGAEAFF. The CDR3, as DNA: TGTGCCAGCTCACTACGACAGGGAGCTGAAGCTTTCTTT.

This chain joins TRBV24-1 and TRBJ1-2; TRBD1 might be the D (6 bases). This CDR3 is built from 13 residues. The germline CDR1 and CDR2 sequences are KGHDR and SFDVKD. The V end was cut by 5 bases, the J end by 10 bases, with 16 bases between. The CDR3 coding sequence is TGTGCCACCAGTGGTGCCAGGGGTCTGGACTACACCTTC. This codes for CATSGARGLDYTF.

V gene TRBV5-1 combines with J gene TRBJ2-7; the match to TRBD2 covers 8 bases. CDR3 length: 14 amino acids. J gave up 5 bases and V 3 bases, and 7 bases lay outside the gene matches. Germline V gene lookup returns CDR1 SGHRS and CDR2 YFSETQ. The CDR3 DNA follows: TGCGCCAGCAGCTCGGGACTAGTTGGGAACGAGCAGTACGTC. This encodes CASSSGLVGNEQYV.

V and J are TRBV9 and TRBJ1-4; tentative D call: TRBD1 (5 bases). This CDR3 comprises 15 residues. Germline CDR1 is SGDLS and CDR2 is YYNGEE. V was trimmed by 0 bases and J by 7 bases, leaving 13 bases between them. CDR3 coding DNA: TGTGCCAGCAGCGTAGCCGCAGGGCGAGGTGAAAAACTGTTTTTT. As protein: CASSVAAGRGEKLFF.

The chain combines TRBV7-6 with TRBJ2-5; D might be TRBD2 (6 bases). With 5 bases removed from V and 2 bases from J, the gap between germline ends came to 15 bases. Germline V gene sequence: CDR1 SGHVS, CDR2 FNYEAQ. CDR3 size: 15 residues. The CDR3 DNA follows: TGTGCCAGCAGCCCGACTAGGTTGGTTCAAGAGACCCAGTACTTC. Its translation: CASSPTRLVQETQYF.

This chain uses TRBV19 with TRBJ1-2; D might be TRBD1 (5 bases). V lost 10 bases and J lost 4, with 13 bases in between. This CDR3 has 12 residues. Germline V lookup: CDR1 LNHDA, CDR2 SQIVND (reference sequence). CDR3 in amino acids: CATAKRGYGYTF. The DNA for the CDR3 is TGTGCCACCGCCAAAAGGGGCTATGGCTACACCTTC. The complete variable domain, with remaining parts taken from reference TRBV19 and TRBJ1-2, reads DGGITQSPKYLFRKEGQNVTLSCEQNLNHDAMYWYRQDPGQGLRLIYYSQIVNDFQKGDIAEGYSVSREKKESFPLTVTSAQKNPTAFYLCATAKRGYGYTFGSGTRLTVV.

The rearrangement uses TRBV5-1 and TRBJ1-2; 7 bases fit TRBD1. In germline, CDR1 is SGHRS, CDR2 YFSETQ. V was clipped by 7 bases and J by 1 base; unmatched bases: 4. The CDR3 runs to 13 residues. CDR3: CASGRGSNYGYTF. CDR3 nucleotide sequence: TGCGCCAGCGGCAGGGGGAGTAACTATGGCTACACCTTC.

The chain employs TRBV7-2 and TRBJ2-1; D is unclear. The CDR3 consists of 16 residues. CDR1 and CDR2 from the germline V gene are SGHTA and FQGNSA. Between the trimmed V and J ends, which lost 0 bases and 5 bases, there was a span of 14 bases. The CDR3 DNA reads as TGTGCCAGCAGCTTAGCACGGTCGCGAGCTGACAATGAGCAGTTCTTC. This translates into CASSLARSRADNEQFF.

This clone was observed a few times. The chain links TRBV18 to TRBJ1-6, with no clear D. The CDR3 has 15 amino acids. Trimming stripped 3 bases from V and 0 bases from J, with 6 bases between. The V gene's germline CDR1 is KGHSH and CDR2 LQKENI. CDR3 in amino acids: CASSPPGSYNSPLHF. The CDR3 nucleotides read TGTGCCAGCTCACCGCCGGGCTCCTATAATTCACCCCTCCACTTT.

The rearrangement uses TRBV5-6 and TRBJ2-5; D is perhaps TRBD2 (6 bases). CDR3 length equals 14 residues. The V end was cut by 1 base, the J end by 5 bases, with 12 bases between. The V gene's germline CDR1 is SGHDT and CDR2 YYEEEE. CDR3: CASSLFGGEETQYF. CDR3 bases: TGTGCCAGCAGCTTGTTCGGGGGTGAGGAGACCCAGTACTTC.

The chain combines TRBV2 with TRBJ1-4; 7 bases agree with TRBD1. Germline V gene sequence: CDR1 SNHLY, CDR2 FYNNEI. After removal of 6 bases from V and 3 bases from J, the junction contained 4 bases not matched to a gene. The CDR3 is 14 residues long. CDR3 bases: TGTGCCAGCAGAGGGGACAGCCCTAATGAAAAACTGTTTTTT. Translated, it gives CASRGDSPNEKLFF. Full variable domain (rest looked up from reference TRBV2 and TRBJ1-4): EPEVTQTPSHQVTQMGQEVILRCVPISNHLYFYWYRQILGQKVEFLVSFYNNEISEKSEIFDDQFSVERPDGSNFTLKIRSTKLEDSAMYFCASRGDSPNEKLFFGSGTQLSVL.

V and J are TRBV4-1 and TRBJ2-5; D is perhaps TRBD1 (5 bases). Germline assignment: CDR1 MGHRA and CDR2 YSYEKL. The V gene lost 4 bases and the J gene lost 5 bases, with 11 bases spanning the gap. CDR3 size: 13 residues. The CDR3 coding sequence is TGCGCCAGCAGCCCGACAGAAGGGGAGACCCAGTACTTC. This gives the protein CASSPTEGETQYF.

Comment on this clone: This sample includes further DNA sequences coding for the same CDR3. The chain joins TRBV9 to TRBJ2-5, with a tentative D call TRBD2 (6 bases). V gave up 0 bases and J gave up 0 bases, with 9 bases separating them. Germline V gives CDR1 SGDLS, CDR2 YYNGEE. The length of the CDR3 is 15 residues. As DNA, the CDR3 is TGTGCCAGCAGCGTAGCCGGCGGGGACCAAGAGACCCAGTACTTC. Protein sequence: CASSVAGGDQETQYF.

The chain combines TRBV6-6 with TRBJ1-2; maybe TRBD1 (6 bases). This CDR3 is 14 amino acids long. Germline CDR1 MNHNY, CDR2 SVGAGI (reference sequence). Trimming removed 7 bases at V and 6 bases at J, with 18 bases between. This CDR3 is CASTEGGATHGYTF. Written as DNA, the CDR3 is TGTGCCAGCACCGAAGGGGGGGCCACCCATGGCTACACCTTC.

This chain joins TRBV5-4 and TRBJ2-3; perhaps TRBD2 as D (5 bases). Germline V gives CDR1 SGHNT, CDR2 YYREEE (reference sequence). The CDR3 spans 13 residues. Trimming pared 4 bases from V and 3 bases from J, leaving 9 bases between. The CDR3 DNA reads as TGTGCCAGCAGCCTCAGCGGTACAGATACGCAGTATTTT. It translates to CASSLSGTDTQYF.

The gene calls are TRBV28 and TRBJ2-2; D might be TRBD2 (6 bases). The CDR3 totals 15 residues. The V gene lost 6 bases and the J gene lost 6 bases, with 17 bases spanning the gap. The germline CDR1 and CDR2 sequences are MDHEN and SYDVKM. As DNA, the CDR3 is TGTGCCAGCAGCGATCTCGGACTAAGGGCCGGGGAGCTGTTTTTT. This codes for CASSDLGLRAGELFF.

This chain links TRBV6-1 with TRBJ1-2; TRBD1 aligns across 10 bases. Germline trimming cut 1 base from V and 6 bases from J; bases unmatched to any gene: 8. Per germline, CDR1 MNHNS and CDR2 SASEGT. The CDR3 is 16 amino acids. CDR3 in amino acids: CASSEGVGQGDDGYTF. The CDR3 DNA sequence: TGTGCCAGCAGTGAAGGGGTTGGACAGGGGGATGATGGCTACACCTTC.

The rearrangement links TRBV3-1 (or the pseudogene TRBV3-2) to TRBJ1-2; D remains ambiguous. CDR1 is LGHDT and CDR2 is YNNKEL in the germline V gene (reference sequence). V lost 2 bases and J 7 bases, leaving 11 bases between the germline ends. This CDR3 has 13 amino acids. CDR3 DNA sequence: TGTGCCAGCAGCCAATCGCGGGAAAGTGGCTACACCTTC. Protein sequence: CASSQSRESGYTF.

This chain links TRBV4-1 with TRBJ1-1; 8 positions agree with TRBD1. Trimming removed 3 bases from V and 3 bases from J; junction bases left unmatched: 3. The CDR3 has 14 amino acids. Per germline, CDR1 MGHRA and CDR2 YSYEKL. The CDR3 DNA is TGCGCCAGCAGCCACAACAGGGGGGACACTGAAGCTTTCTTT. Translating it yields CASSHNRGDTEAFF.

The chain combines TRBV2 with TRBJ2-2, with 9 bases matching TRBD1. J was trimmed by 4 bases and V by 6 bases; bases with no gene match: 6. CDR3 size: 15 residues. Germline values: CDR1 SNHLY, CDR2 FYNNEI. This CDR3 is CASRQDRGGTGELFF. The CDR3 nucleotides read TGTGCCAGCAGACAGGACAGGGGTGGCACCGGGGAGCTGTTTTTT.

This clone has a handful of counts. The chain carries TRBV2 and TRBJ1-5, with D perhaps matching TRBD1 (6 bases). V was shortened by 1 base and J by 11 bases, with 18 bases between the two germline ends. This CDR3 has 15 amino acids. Looked up from germline, CDR1 is SNHLY and CDR2 is FYNNEI. The CDR3 is CASSEVQGSLSAQHF. DNA of the CDR3: TGTGCCAGCAGTGAAGTTCAGGGGTCACTATCAGCCCAGCATTTT.